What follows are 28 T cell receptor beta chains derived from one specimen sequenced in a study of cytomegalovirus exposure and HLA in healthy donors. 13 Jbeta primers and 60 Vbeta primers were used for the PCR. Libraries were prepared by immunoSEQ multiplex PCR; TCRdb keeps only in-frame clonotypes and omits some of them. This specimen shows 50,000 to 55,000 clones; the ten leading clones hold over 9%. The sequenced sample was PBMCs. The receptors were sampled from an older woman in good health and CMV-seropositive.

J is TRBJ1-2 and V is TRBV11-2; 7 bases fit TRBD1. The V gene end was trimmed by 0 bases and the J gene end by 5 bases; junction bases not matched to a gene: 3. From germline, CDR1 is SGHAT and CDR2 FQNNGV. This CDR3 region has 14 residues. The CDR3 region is CASSLEGTVYGYTF. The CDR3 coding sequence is TGTGCCAGCAGCTTAGAGGGGACAGTATATGGCTACACCTTC.

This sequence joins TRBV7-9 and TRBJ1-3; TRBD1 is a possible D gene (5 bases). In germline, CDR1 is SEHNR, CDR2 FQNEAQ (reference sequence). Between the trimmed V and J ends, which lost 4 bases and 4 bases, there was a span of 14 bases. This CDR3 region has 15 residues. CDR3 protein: CASSYPGLEGNTIYF. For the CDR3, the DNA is TGTGCCAGCAGCTACCCGGGACTTGAGGGAAACACCATATATTTT. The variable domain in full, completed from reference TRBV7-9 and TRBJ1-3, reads DTGVSQNPRHKITKRGQNVTFRCDPISEHNRLYWYRQTLGQGPEFLTYFQNEAQLEKSRLLSDRFSAERPKGSFSTLEIQRTEQGDSAMYLCASSYPGLEGNTIYFGEGSWLTVV.

CDR3 sequence (DNA): TGTGCCAGCAGTGAACTGAAGGGGTCGCCGCATTTT. The encoded protein is CASSELKGSPHF. This rearrangement joins TRBV2 to TRBJ1-5; a weak D match, TRBD1 (5 bases). Trimming took off 2 bases at V and 15 bases at J, with 14 bases between the two ends. The V gene's germline CDR1 is SNHLY and CDR2 FYNNEI. The CDR3 is 12 amino acids.

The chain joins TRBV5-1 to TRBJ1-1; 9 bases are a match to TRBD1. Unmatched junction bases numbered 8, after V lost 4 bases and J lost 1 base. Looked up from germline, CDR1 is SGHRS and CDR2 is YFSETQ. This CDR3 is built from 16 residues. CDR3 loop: CASSPTGGSANTEAFF. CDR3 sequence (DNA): TGCGCCAGCAGCCCTACAGGGGGCTCTGCGAACACTGAAGCTTTCTTT. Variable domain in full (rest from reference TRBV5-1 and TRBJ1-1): KAGVTQTPRYLIKTRGQQVTLSCSPISGHRSVSWYQQTPGQGLQFLFEYFSETQRNKGNFPGRFSGRQFSNSRSEMNVSTLELGDSALYLCASSPTGGSANTEAFFGQGTRLTVV.

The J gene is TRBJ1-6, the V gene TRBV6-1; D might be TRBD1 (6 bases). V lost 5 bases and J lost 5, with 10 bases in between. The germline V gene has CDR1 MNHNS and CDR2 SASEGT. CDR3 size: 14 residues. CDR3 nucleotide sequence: TGTGCCAGCAGTCCAGGGGACAATAATTCACCCCTCCACTTT. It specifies CASSPGDNNSPLHF.

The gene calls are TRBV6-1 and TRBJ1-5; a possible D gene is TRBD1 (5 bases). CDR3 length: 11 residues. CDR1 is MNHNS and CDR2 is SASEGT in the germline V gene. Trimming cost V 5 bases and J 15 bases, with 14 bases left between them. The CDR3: CASSRGGPGHF. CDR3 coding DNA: TGTGCCAGCAGTCGGGGGGGACCGGGGCATTTT.

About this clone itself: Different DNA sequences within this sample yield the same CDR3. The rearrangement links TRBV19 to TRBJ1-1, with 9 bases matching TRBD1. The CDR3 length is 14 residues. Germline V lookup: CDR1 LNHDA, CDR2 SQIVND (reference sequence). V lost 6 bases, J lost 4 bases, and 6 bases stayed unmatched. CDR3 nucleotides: TGTGCCAGTAGGACAGGGGGATTAGGCACTGAAGCTTTCTTT. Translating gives CASRTGGLGTEAFF.

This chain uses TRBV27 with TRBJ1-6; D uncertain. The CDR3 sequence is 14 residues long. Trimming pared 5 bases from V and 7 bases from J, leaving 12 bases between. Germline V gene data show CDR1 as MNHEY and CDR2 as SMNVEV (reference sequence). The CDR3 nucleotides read TGTGCCAGCAGTCCCTCCTGGGCGAATTCACCCCTCCACTTT. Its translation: CASSPSWANSPLHF.

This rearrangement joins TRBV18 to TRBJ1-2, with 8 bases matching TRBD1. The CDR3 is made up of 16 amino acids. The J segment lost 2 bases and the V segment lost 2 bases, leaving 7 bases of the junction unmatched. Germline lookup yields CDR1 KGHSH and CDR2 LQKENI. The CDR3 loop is CASSPIPQGVNYGYTF. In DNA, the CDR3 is TGTGCCAGCTCACCAATCCCACAGGGGGTGAACTATGGCTACACCTTC.

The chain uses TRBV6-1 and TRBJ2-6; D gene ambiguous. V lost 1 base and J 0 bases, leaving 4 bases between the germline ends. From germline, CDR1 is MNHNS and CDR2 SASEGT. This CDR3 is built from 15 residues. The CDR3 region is CASSEDSSGANVLTF. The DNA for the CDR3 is TGTGCCAGCAGTGAAGACAGCTCTGGGGCCAACGTCCTGACTTTC.

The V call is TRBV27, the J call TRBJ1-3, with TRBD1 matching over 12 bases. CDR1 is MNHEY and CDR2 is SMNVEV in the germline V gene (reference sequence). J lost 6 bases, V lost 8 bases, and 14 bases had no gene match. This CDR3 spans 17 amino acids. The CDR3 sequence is CASLARDRGLVENTIYF. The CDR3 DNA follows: TGTGCCAGCCTCGCTAGGGACAGGGGGCTTGTAGAAAACACCATATATTTT.

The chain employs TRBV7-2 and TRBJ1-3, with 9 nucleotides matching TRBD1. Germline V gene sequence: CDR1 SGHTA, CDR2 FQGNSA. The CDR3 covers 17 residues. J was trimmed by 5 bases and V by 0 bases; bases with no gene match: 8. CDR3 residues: CASSLAQGQGRRNTIYF. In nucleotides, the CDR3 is TGTGCCAGCAGCTTAGCCCAGGGACAGGGTAGGAGAAACACCATATATTTT.

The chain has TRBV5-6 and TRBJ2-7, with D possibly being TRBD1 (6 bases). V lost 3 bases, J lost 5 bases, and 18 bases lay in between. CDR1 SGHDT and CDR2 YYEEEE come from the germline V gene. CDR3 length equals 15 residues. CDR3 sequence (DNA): TGTGCCAGCAGCTCCCCCCCACAGGGATGGAACGAGCAGTACTTC. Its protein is CASSSPPQGWNEQYF. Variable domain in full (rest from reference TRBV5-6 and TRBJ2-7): DAGVTQSPTHLIKTRGQQVTLRCSPKSGHDTVSWYQQALGQGPQFIFQYYEEEERQRGNFPDRFSGHQFPNYSSELNVNALLLGDSALYLCASSSPPQGWNEQYFGPGTRLTVT.

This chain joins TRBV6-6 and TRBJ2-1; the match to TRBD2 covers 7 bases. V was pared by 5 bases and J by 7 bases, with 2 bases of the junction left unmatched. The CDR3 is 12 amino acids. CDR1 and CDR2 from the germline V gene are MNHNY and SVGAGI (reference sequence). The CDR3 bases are TGTGCCAGCAGTGGGGGGGTGAATGAGCAGTTCTTC. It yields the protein CASSGGVNEQFF.

The CDR3 region has the DNA TGTGCCAGCAGCTTTACGACAGGGGCCTCGCCTGAAGCTTTCTTT. Amino acid sequence: CASSFTTGASPEAFF. The rearrangement joins TRBV5-4 to TRBJ1-1; 8 positions match TRBD1. Germline CDR1 and CDR2: SGHNT and YYREEE (reference sequence). Germline trimming cut 2 bases from V and 6 bases from J; bases unmatched to any gene: 9. This CDR3 region has 15 residues.

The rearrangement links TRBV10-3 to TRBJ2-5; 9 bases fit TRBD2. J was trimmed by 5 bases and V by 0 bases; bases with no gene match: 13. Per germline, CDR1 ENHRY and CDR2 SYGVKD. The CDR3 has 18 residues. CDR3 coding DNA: TGTGCCATCAGTGAGTCGGGCCTAGCGGGGTACTTAGGGGAGACCCAGTACTTC. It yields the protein CAISESGLAGYLGETQYF.

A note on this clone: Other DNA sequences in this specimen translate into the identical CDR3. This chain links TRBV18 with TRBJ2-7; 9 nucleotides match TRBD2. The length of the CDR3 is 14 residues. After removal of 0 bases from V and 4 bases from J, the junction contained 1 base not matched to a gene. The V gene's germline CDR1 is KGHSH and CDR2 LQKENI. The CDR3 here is CASSPPGLAYEQYF. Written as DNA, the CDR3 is TGTGCCAGCTCACCACCAGGACTAGCGTACGAGCAGTACTTC.

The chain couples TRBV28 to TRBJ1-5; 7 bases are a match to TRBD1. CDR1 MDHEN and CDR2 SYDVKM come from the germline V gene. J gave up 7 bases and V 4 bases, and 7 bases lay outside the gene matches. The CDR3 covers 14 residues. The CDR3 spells CASSYNRGIQPQHF. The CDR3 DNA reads TGTGCCAGCAGTTATAACAGGGGAATACAGCCCCAGCATTTT.

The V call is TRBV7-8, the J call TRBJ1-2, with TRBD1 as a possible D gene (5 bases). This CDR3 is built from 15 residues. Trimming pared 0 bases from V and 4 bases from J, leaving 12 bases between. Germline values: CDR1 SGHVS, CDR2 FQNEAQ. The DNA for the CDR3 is TGTGCCAGCAGCTTAGCGATGGGGCACCCCTATGGCTACACCTTC. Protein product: CASSLAMGHPYGYTF. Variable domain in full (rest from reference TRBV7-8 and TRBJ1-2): GAGVSQSPRYKVAKRGQDVALRCDPISGHVSLFWYQQALGQGPEFLTYFQNEAQLDKSGLPSDRFFAERPEGSVSTLKIQRTQQEDSAVYLCASSLAMGHPYGYTFGSGTRLTVV.

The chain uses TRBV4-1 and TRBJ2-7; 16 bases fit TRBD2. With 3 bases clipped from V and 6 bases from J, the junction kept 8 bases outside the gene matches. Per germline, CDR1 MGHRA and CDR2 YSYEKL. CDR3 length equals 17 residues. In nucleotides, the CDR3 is TGCGCCAGCAGCCAGGGACTAGCGGGGGGGCGGGCAACCGAGCAGTACTTC. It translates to CASSQGLAGGRATEQYF.

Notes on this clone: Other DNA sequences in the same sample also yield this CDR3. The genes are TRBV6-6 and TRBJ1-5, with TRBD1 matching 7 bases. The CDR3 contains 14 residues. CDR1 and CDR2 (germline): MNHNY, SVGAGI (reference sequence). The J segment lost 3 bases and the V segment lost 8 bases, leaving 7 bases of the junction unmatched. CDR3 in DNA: TGTGCCAGCTCCCGGGACAGCCCCAATCAGCCCCAGCATTTT. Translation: CASSRDSPNQPQHF.

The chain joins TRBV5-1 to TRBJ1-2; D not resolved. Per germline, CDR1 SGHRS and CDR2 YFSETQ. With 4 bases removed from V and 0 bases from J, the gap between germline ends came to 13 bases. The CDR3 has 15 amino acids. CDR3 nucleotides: TGCGCCAGCAGCAGCGCCGGTGACGCTAACTATGGCTACACCTTC. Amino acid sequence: CASSSAGDANYGYTF.

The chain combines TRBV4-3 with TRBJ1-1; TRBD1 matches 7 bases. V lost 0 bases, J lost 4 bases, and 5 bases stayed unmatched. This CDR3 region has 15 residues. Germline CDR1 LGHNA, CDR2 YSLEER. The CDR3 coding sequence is TGCGCCAGCAGCCAAGAACTGGGACAGTTCACTGAAGCTTTCTTT. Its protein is CASSQELGQFTEAFF.

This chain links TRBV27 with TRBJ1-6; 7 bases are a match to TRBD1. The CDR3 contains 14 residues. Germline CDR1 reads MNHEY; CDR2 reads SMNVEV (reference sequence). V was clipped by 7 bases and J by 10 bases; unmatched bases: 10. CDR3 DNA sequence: TGTGCCAGCAATCTAGGAGGGGGCAGGTCACCCCTCCACTTT. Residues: CASNLGGGRSPLHF.

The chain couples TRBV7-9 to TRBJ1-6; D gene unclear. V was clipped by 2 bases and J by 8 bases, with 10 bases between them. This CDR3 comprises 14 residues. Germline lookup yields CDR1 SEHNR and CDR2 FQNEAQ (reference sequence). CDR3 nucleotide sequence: TGTGCCAGCAGCTTATTGGAGGTTTATTCACCCCTCCACTTT. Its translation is CASSLLEVYSPLHF. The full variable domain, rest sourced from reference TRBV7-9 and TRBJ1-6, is DTGVSQNPRHKITKRGQNVTFRCDPISEHNRLYWYRQTLGQGPEFLTYFQNEAQLEKSRLLSDRFSAERPKGSFSTLEIQRTEQGDSAMYLCASSLLEVYSPLHFGNGTRLTVT.

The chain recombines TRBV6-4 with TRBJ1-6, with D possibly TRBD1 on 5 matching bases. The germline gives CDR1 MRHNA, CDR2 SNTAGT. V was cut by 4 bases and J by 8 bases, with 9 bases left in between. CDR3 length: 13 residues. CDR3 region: CASSVTGDSPLHF. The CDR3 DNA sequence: TGTGCCAGCAGTGTAACAGGCGATTCACCCCTCCACTTT.

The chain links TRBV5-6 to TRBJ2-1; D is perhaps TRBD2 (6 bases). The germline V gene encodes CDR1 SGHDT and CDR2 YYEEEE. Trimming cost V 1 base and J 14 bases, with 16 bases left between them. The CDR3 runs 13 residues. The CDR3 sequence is CASSLLLAGSKFF. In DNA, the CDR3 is TGTGCCAGCAGCTTGTTACTAGCAGGATCGAAGTTCTTC.

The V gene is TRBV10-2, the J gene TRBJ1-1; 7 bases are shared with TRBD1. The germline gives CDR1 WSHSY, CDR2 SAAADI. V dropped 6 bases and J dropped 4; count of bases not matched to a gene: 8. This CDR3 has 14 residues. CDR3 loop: CASSPRQGSTEAFF. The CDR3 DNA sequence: TGCGCCAGCAGCCCTCGACAGGGATCCACTGAAGCTTTCTTT.